This TCR beta chain originates from a study of T cell repertoires in MIS-A myocarditis. Some clones are missing from TCRdb's copy, which holds only in-frame ones; the method was immunoSEQ multiplex PCR. The sample shows about 11,000 clones, 65% to 90% of them seen only once. The CDR3 is 14 residues long. The V and J ends lost 3 bases and 5 bases, in that order; junction bases with no gene match: 6. Per the germline V gene, CDR1 is SGHRS and CDR2 is YFSETQ. The receptor comes from a man between 18 and 29 years old with fulminant myocarditis from multisystem inflammatory syndrome in adults (MIS-A) after COVID-19. This chain joins TRBV5-1 and TRBJ1-1, with 8 bases that match TRBD1. The sequencing input was right ventricle heart tissue obtained at autopsy. CDR3 sequence reads: CASSSGGLGTEAFF. The CDR3 DNA reads TGCGCCAGCAGCTCAGGGGGCTTGGGGACTGAAGCTTTCTTT.